The entry that follows covers one T cell receptor (beta chain) sequence. The data were produced by immunoSEQ multiplex PCR, yet TCRdb's version contains in-frame clones alone and is incomplete. The sample records approximately 210,000 clones, more than 75% being singletons. This sample is drawn from a study of blood T cell repertoires in COVID-19. Study in general: The United States, Italy and Spain supplied acute and convalescent COVID-19 samples.

The sequenced material came from peripheral blood. The source is a man aged 50-59 years with COVID-19, enrolled during active disease.

This CDR3 is CASSLWGVPEAFF. The DNA for the CDR3 is TGTGCCAGCAGCTTATGGGGGGTGCCTGAAGCTTTCTTT. The chain is built from TRBV5-8 and TRBJ1-1, with a tentative D call TRBD1 (5 bases). The CDR3 covers 13 residues. Trimming shortened V by 2 bases and J by 6 bases, and 11 bases separated the two germline ends. Germline values: CDR1 SGHTS, CDR2 YDEGEE.